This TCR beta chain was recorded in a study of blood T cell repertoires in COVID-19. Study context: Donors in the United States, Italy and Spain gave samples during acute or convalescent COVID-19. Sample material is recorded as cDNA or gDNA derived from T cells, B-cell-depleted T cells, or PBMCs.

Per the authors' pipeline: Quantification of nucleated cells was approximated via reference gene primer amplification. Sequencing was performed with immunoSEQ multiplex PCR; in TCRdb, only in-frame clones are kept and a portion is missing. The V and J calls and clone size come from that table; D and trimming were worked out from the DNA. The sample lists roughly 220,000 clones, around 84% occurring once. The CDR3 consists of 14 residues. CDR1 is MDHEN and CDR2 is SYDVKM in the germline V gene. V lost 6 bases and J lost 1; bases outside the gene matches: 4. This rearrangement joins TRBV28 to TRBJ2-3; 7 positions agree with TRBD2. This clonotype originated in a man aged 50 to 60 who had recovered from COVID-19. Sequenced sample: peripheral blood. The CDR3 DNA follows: TGTGCCAGCAGGACTAGCCTCGGCACAGATACGCAGTATTTT. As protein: CASRTSLGTDTQYF.